Each of the 17 T cell receptor beta chains below was sequenced from the same sample in a study of blood T cell repertoires in COVID-19. Measured with immunoSEQ multiplex PCR; TCRdb has only the in-frame clones, and not every one. The sample shows a few hundred thousand clones, 88% of them seen only once. The sample comprised peripheral blood. These receptors originate from a woman in her 30s with COVID-19, enrolled during active disease.

V gene TRBV5-5 combines with J gene TRBJ2-3, with a tentative D call TRBD2 (5 bases). The CDR3 is 14 amino acids. From germline, CDR1 is SGHKS and CDR2 YYEKEE (reference sequence). V was shortened by 2 bases and J by 2 bases, with 9 bases between the two germline ends. This CDR3 is CASSLSGNTDTQYF. CDR3 nucleotide sequence: TGTGCCAGCAGCTTAAGCGGCAACACAGATACGCAGTATTTT.

The rearrangement links TRBV28 to TRBJ1-5; 10 bases fit TRBD1. Trimming cost V 4 bases and J 7 bases; bases outside gene matches: 4. The CDR3 is made up of 14 amino acids. The germline V gene encodes CDR1 MDHEN and CDR2 SYDVKM. The CDR3 DNA reads TGTGCCAGCAGTTGGGACAGGGGAAGGCAGCCCCAGCATTTT. Protein: CASSWDRGRQPQHF.

This chain connects TRBV5-4 to TRBJ2-7, with 12 bases fitting TRBD2. In germline, CDR1 is SGHNT, CDR2 YYREEE (reference sequence). Trimming at V came to 5 bases and at J to 3 bases, leaving 9 bases not matched to a gene. CDR3 length: 16 amino acids. DNA for the CDR3: TGTGCCAGCAGGCGCGGGACTAGCGGGTCGAACTACGAGCAGTACTTC. It yields the protein CASRRGTSGSNYEQYF.

The J gene is TRBJ2-2, the V gene TRBV5-1; 15 bases match TRBD2. After removal of 4 bases from V and 7 bases from J, the junction contained 11 bases not matched to a gene. Germline V CDR1 and CDR2: SGHRS, YFSETQ. The CDR3 runs to 18 residues. The DNA of the CDR3 is TGCGCCAGCAGCCTTTGGACTAGCGGGAGGGCCCGAGGCGGGGAGCTGTTTTTT. As protein: CASSLWTSGRARGGELFF.

This clone was detected only once. This chain connects TRBV21-1 to TRBJ2-1; no DNA check was done on the table's D call, TRBD2. TRBV21-1 is a listed pseudogene. The CDR3 is made up of 15 amino acids. CDR3 loop: CASSERTSAYNEQFF. The CDR3 bases are TGTGCCAGCAGCGAGCGGACTAGCGCGTACAATGAGCAGTTCTTC.

The genes are TRBV28 and TRBJ1-2, with unresolved D. Germline loops: CDR1 MDHEN, CDR2 SYDVKM. Trimming took 1 base from V and 2 from J, leaving 14 bases between them. The CDR3 runs to 16 residues. CDR3 residues: CASSLLREVGNYGYTF. The CDR3 nucleotides are TGTGCCAGCAGTTTATTGAGGGAGGTGGGAAACTATGGCTACACCTTC.

The V and J genes are TRBV4-3 and TRBJ1-5, with D hard to call. The V gene lost 0 bases and the J gene lost 9 bases, with 15 bases spanning the gap. Looked up from germline, CDR1 is LGHNA and CDR2 is YSLEER. The CDR3 is 15 amino acids. The CDR3 reads CASSQDVAVFPPQHF. CDR3 nucleotide sequence: TGCGCCAGCAGCCAAGATGTGGCCGTTTTTCCGCCCCAGCATTTT.

This chain joins TRBV9 and TRBJ2-7, with D possibly matching TRBD2 (6 bases). With 3 bases removed from V and 6 bases from J, the gap between germline ends came to 19 bases. The CDR3 runs 15 residues. The germline gives CDR1 SGDLS, CDR2 YYNGEE. CDR3 region: CASSASGTAPTEQYF. CDR3 coding DNA: TGTGCCAGCAGCGCATCCGGGACTGCCCCCACCGAGCAGTACTTC.

This chain uses TRBV18 with TRBJ1-6; D not certain. Germline CDR1 KGHSH, CDR2 LQKENI. The V end lost 1 base, the J end lost 3 bases, and 25 bases lay between the germline ends. This CDR3 is 21 amino acids long. This CDR3 reads CASSPRLIQGRRGFYNSPLHF. CDR3 sequence (DNA): TGTGCCAGCTCACCACGCCTAATCCAAGGGAGGCGAGGATTCTATAATTCACCCCTCCACTTT.

The V and J genes are TRBV27 and TRBJ2-7, with D perhaps TRBD2 (6 bases). Germline values: CDR1 MNHEY, CDR2 SMNVEV (reference sequence). Trimming cost V 7 bases and J 7 bases, with 14 bases left between them. This CDR3 has 12 residues. The CDR3 is CASTSGAGEQYF. The CDR3 nucleotides read TGTGCCAGCACGTCCGGGGCGGGGGAGCAGTACTTC.

This chain links TRBV2 with TRBJ2-7, with 8 bases fitting TRBD1. The CDR3 has 14 amino acids. Germline assignment: CDR1 SNHLY and CDR2 FYNNEI. The junction had 6 bases not matched to a gene; V was cut back by 6 bases and J by 2 bases. CDR3 nucleotides: TGTGCCAGCAGGCAGACAGGGGCCCCCTACGAGCAGTACTTC. Encoded protein: CASRQTGAPYEQYF. The full variable domain, in which reference TRBV2 and TRBJ2-7 provide the parts outside the CDR3, is EPEVTQTPSHQVTQMGQEVILRCVPISNHLYFYWYRQILGQKVEFLVSFYNNEISEKSEIFDDQFSVERPDGSNFTLKIRSTKLEDSAMYFCASRQTGAPYEQYFGPGTRLTVT.

The rearrangement links TRBV30 to TRBJ1-1, with 8 bases matching TRBD1. The CDR3 covers 15 residues. CDR1 is GTSNPN, CDR2 SVGIG, per germline (reference sequence). The J segment lost 2 bases and the V segment lost 4 bases, leaving 9 bases of the junction unmatched. The CDR3 loop is CAWNRDRHPNTEAFF. The DNA of the CDR3 is TGTGCCTGGAACCGGGACAGGCACCCTAACACTGAAGCTTTCTTT.

The sample holds one count of this clone. The rearrangement joins TRBV6-5 to TRBJ2-5, with a weak D call TRBD1 (5 bases). The CDR3 covers 15 residues. Germline V gives CDR1 MNHEY, CDR2 SVGAGI. Trimming removed 6 bases from V and 9 bases from J, with 23 bases in between. CDR3 region: CASSPPLVGRAAQYF. CDR3 nucleotides: TGTGCCAGCAGCCCCCCCCTAGTGGGGCGTGCGGCCCAGTACTTC.

The genes are TRBV28 and TRBJ2-3, with 14 bases matching TRBD2. CDR3 length equals 16 residues. Germline V gene data show CDR1 as MDHEN and CDR2 as SYDVKM. Trimming cost V 6 bases and J 8 bases; bases outside gene matches: 10. As DNA, the CDR3 is TGTGCCAGCAGCCCGGGACTAGCGGGAGTATTGGCTACGCAGTATTTT. Amino acid sequence: CASSPGLAGVLATQYF. The variable domain in full, completed from reference TRBV28 and TRBJ2-3, reads DVKVTQSSRYLVKRTGEKVFLECVQDMDHENMFWYRQDPGLGLRLIYFSYDVKMKEKGDIPEGYSVSREKKERFSLILESASTNQTSMYLCASSPGLAGVLATQYFGPGTRLTVL.

The chain employs TRBV11-3 and TRBJ2-1, with D perhaps TRBD2 (6 bases). The germline V gene encodes CDR1 SGHNT and CDR2 YENEEA. V was trimmed by 1 base and J by 7 bases, leaving 17 bases between them. The CDR3 is 16 amino acids. The CDR3 sequence: CASSLGGGDFPNEQFF. For the CDR3, the DNA is TGTGCCAGCAGCTTAGGGGGTGGGGACTTCCCGAATGAGCAGTTCTTC.

The chain combines TRBV2 with TRBJ1-5, with D hard to call. The CDR3 sequence is 15 residues long. CDR1 is SNHLY, CDR2 FYNNEI, per germline. Trimming took off 5 bases at V and 7 bases at J, with 18 bases between the two ends. CDR3 in DNA: TGTGCCAGCAGTTACGGGAATCCCCCCGGGCAGCCCCAGCATTTT. This encodes CASSYGNPPGQPQHF. Supplemented by reference TRBV2 and TRBJ1-5, the full variable domain reads EPEVTQTPSHQVTQMGQEVILRCVPISNHLYFYWYRQILGQKVEFLVSFYNNEISEKSEIFDDQFSVERPDGSNFTLKIRSTKLEDSAMYFCASSYGNPPGQPQHFGDGTRLSIL.

This chain uses TRBV28 with TRBJ1-1, with no clear D. Per germline, CDR1 MDHEN and CDR2 SYDVKM. This CDR3 has 12 amino acids. V was pared by 9 bases and J by 7 bases, with 15 bases between. Here the CDR3 reads CASSLDGNEAFF. CDR3 in DNA: TGTGCCAGTAGCCTAGACGGGAATGAAGCTTTCTTT.